This entry lists 21 T cell receptor beta chains sequenced from one sample in a study of cytomegalovirus exposure and HLA in healthy donors. A multiplex PCR was run with 60 Vbeta primers and 13 Jbeta primers. Sequencing was performed with immunoSEQ multiplex PCR; in TCRdb, only in-frame clones are kept and a portion is missing. The sample lists approximately 110,000 clones, over 55% occurring once. The source material was PBMCs. The receptors derive from a man between 18 and 29 years old in good health and CMV-seropositive.

The chain joins TRBV5-1 to TRBJ1-2; 7 nucleotides match TRBD1. Looked up from germline, CDR1 is SGHRS and CDR2 is YFSETQ. This CDR3 has 13 amino acids. V shed 8 bases, J shed 1 base, and the junction held 5 bases outside the gene matches. The CDR3 region is CASRQGGNYGYTF. CDR3 nucleotides: TGCGCCAGTAGACAGGGAGGTAACTATGGCTACACCTTC.

This clone was detected only once. The chain joins TRBV27 to TRBJ1-1, with D perhaps matching TRBD1 (5 bases). CDR3 length equals 13 residues. V shed 3 bases and J shed 6 bases, with 11 bases lying between them. Germline V gene data show CDR1 as MNHEY and CDR2 as SMNVEV (reference sequence). This CDR3 reads CASSFREESEAFF. In DNA form, the CDR3 reads TGTGCCAGCAGTTTCAGGGAAGAGTCTGAAGCTTTCTTT.

The chain has TRBV7-9 and TRBJ2-5; 7 bases fit TRBD2. V lost 5 bases, J lost 5 bases, and 11 bases stayed unmatched. Germline CDR1 reads SEHNR; CDR2 reads FQNEAQ (reference sequence). The length of the CDR3 is 15 residues. CDR3 sequence: CASSQSGAGRETQYF. CDR3 bases: TGTGCCAGCAGCCAAAGCGGGGCGGGGCGGGAGACCCAGTACTTC.

The chain uses TRBV5-1 and TRBJ2-3, with 7 nucleotides matching TRBD2. The CDR3 runs to 16 residues. Trimming took 0 bases from V and 0 from J; bases not matched to a gene: 4. Germline CDR1 reads SGHRS; CDR2 reads YFSETQ. CDR3 nucleotides: TGCGCCAGCAGCTTGGGAGGGAGGGGAAGCACAGATACGCAGTATTTT. It codes for CASSLGGRGSTDTQYF.

The V call is TRBV4-1, the J call TRBJ1-2; D is unclear. The CDR3 contains 14 residues. Germline CDR1 and CDR2: MGHRA and YSYEKL. V was clipped by 4 bases and J by 8 bases, with 17 bases between them. The CDR3 protein is CASSRVGEVGGYTF. DNA of the CDR3: TGCGCCAGCAGCCGTGTCGGGGAGGTGGGGGGCTACACCTTC.

This clone was picked up a small number of times. The rearrangement uses TRBV10-1 and TRBJ1-3; 7 bases line up with TRBD1. The CDR3 contains 14 residues. Germline-derived CDR1 and CDR2 are WNHNN and SYGVQD (reference sequence). V trimming: 6 bases; J trimming: 1 base; junction bases outside the gene matches: 3. CDR3 in amino acids: CASRLGQSGNTIYF. The CDR3 DNA reads TGCGCCAGCAGGCTGGGACAGTCTGGAAACACCATATATTTT.

The chain employs TRBV7-6 and TRBJ2-5, with D possibly being TRBD2 (7 bases). The V gene lost 5 bases and the J gene lost 5 bases, with 18 bases spanning the gap. Germline V lookup: CDR1 SGHVS, CDR2 FNYEAQ. This CDR3 has 15 amino acids. DNA for the CDR3: TGTGCCAGCAGCCAAGGGGGGGGCATGGGGGAGACCCAGTACTTC. Translation gives CASSQGGGMGETQYF.

The chain recombines TRBV19 with TRBJ1-2; D is possibly TRBD1 (6 bases). V lost 7 bases and J 6 bases, leaving 21 bases between the germline ends. The CDR3 spans 15 residues. CDR1 is LNHDA, CDR2 SQIVND, per germline (reference sequence). The CDR3 spells CASKKGSTGENGYTF. The CDR3 DNA sequence: TGTGCCAGTAAAAAGGGGTCGACAGGCGAGAATGGCTACACCTTC.

Only a few counts were recorded for this clone. The chain joins TRBV9 to TRBJ2-1, with D perhaps TRBD1 (6 bases). The V gene lost 3 bases and the J gene lost 9 bases, with 13 bases spanning the gap. The CDR3 covers 13 residues. Germline V gene sequence: CDR1 SGDLS, CDR2 YYNGEE. The CDR3 DNA reads as TGTGCCAGCAGCGGGGCAGCCAGGGGTGAGCAGTTCTTC. It specifies CASSGAARGEQFF.

J is TRBJ2-2 and V is TRBV7-2, with D perhaps matching TRBD2 (6 bases). Germline CDR1 is SGHTA and CDR2 is FQGNSA. CDR3 length: 16 amino acids. V was pared by 1 base and J by 4 bases, with 13 bases between. The CDR3 region is CASSLGVAALTGELFF. For the CDR3, the DNA is TGTGCCAGCAGCTTAGGCGTAGCGGCGCTCACCGGGGAGCTGTTTTTT.

The chain carries TRBV16 and TRBJ1-6; a weak D match, TRBD1 (5 bases). The V gene's germline CDR1 is KGHSY and CDR2 FQNENV. This CDR3 region has 15 residues. Trimming left V 6 bases short and J 1 base short, with 10 bases between. Written as DNA, the CDR3 is TGTGCCAGCAGTCTAAGGGGTTCCTATAATTCACCCCTCCACTTT. The encoded protein is CASSLRGSYNSPLHF.

This sequence joins TRBV9 and TRBJ2-5; a weak D match, TRBD2 (5 bases). V was shortened by 0 bases and J by 2 bases, with 8 bases between the two germline ends. The CDR3 extends over 14 amino acids. The germline CDR1 and CDR2 sequences are SGDLS and YYNGEE. The CDR3 bases are TGTGCCAGCAGCGTAGGGACTGCACAAGAGACCCAGTACTTC. It encodes CASSVGTAQETQYF.

The J gene is TRBJ2-5, the V gene TRBV5-1; weak D call: TRBD2 (6 bases). Germline-derived CDR1 and CDR2 are SGHRS and YFSETQ. The ends were cut back, 4 bases at V and 4 bases at J, with 11 bases in the middle. The CDR3 loop spans 13 amino acids. CDR3: CASSLARGETQYF. The DNA for the CDR3 is TGCGCCAGCAGCCTGGCGCGGGGAGAGACCCAGTACTTC.

This clone was detected a few times. The chain couples TRBV7-6 to TRBJ2-3; maybe TRBD1 (6 bases). Germline CDR1 and CDR2: SGHVS and FNYEAQ. The CDR3 contains 17 residues. V was trimmed by 0 bases and J by 0 bases, leaving 13 bases between them. CDR3 residues: CASSLAAPGQSTDTQYF. The CDR3 DNA follows: TGTGCCAGCAGCTTAGCCGCACCGGGACAAAGCACAGATACGCAGTATTTT. The full variable domain, completed using reference TRBV7-6 and TRBJ2-3, is GAGVSQSPRYKVTKRGQDVALRCDPISGHVSLYWYRQALGQGPEFLTYFNYEAQQDKSGLPNDRFSAERPEGSISTLTIQRTEQRDSAMYRCASSLAAPGQSTDTQYFGPGTRLTVL.

V usage is TRBV7-9 and J usage is TRBJ1-1, with TRBD1 as a possible D gene (5 bases). This CDR3 region has 13 residues. Germline V gene sequence: CDR1 SEHNR, CDR2 FQNEAQ (reference sequence). Trimming pared 2 bases from V and 4 bases from J, leaving 8 bases between. CDR3 amino acids: CASSLRGRTEAFF. The CDR3 nucleotides are TGTGCCAGCAGCTTAAGGGGCCGCACTGAAGCTTTCTTT.

The chain joins TRBV7-7 to TRBJ1-3, with TRBD1 as a possible D gene (5 bases). The CDR3 has 14 residues. Germline V CDR1 and CDR2: SSHAT, FNYEAQ (reference sequence). V shed 7 bases and J shed 4 bases, with 14 bases lying between them. The DNA for the CDR3 is TGTGCCAGCACCCATCGGGGGACGGGAAACACCATATATTTT. This encodes CASTHRGTGNTIYF.

The chain carries TRBV6-8 and TRBJ1-1; no clear D. The CDR3 consists of 17 residues. Germline V lookup: CDR1 MNHGY, CDR2 SAAAGT. The V gene lost 0 bases and the J gene lost 1 base, with 15 bases spanning the gap. The CDR3 region has the DNA TGTGCCAGCAGTTACTCCTACGGTGTCCCGGGGAACACTGAAGCTTTCTTT. Amino acid sequence: CASSYSYGVPGNTEAFF.

The chain employs TRBV7-6 and TRBJ2-1, with D perhaps matching TRBD2 (5 bases). CDR1 SGHVS and CDR2 FNYEAQ come from the germline V gene. CDR3 length: 14 amino acids. Between the trimmed V and J ends, which lost 1 base and 10 bases, there was a span of 14 bases. CDR3 DNA sequence: TGTGCCAGCAGCTTAGTTCTGGAGGCGGGCGAGCAGTTCTTC. Translated, it gives CASSLVLEAGEQFF.

The sample holds a few counts of this clone. The chain has TRBV6-1 and TRBJ1-5, with 7 bases that match TRBD1. After removal of 4 bases from V and 6 bases from J, the junction contained 15 bases not matched to a gene. The CDR3 length is 17 residues. The germline CDR1 and CDR2 sequences are MNHNS and SASEGT. CDR3 region: CASSVIQGVGYGQPQHF. CDR3 sequence (DNA): TGTGCCAGCAGTGTAATCCAGGGGGTAGGTTACGGTCAGCCCCAGCATTTT.

The gene calls are TRBV19 and TRBJ1-4; a possible D gene is TRBD1 (5 bases). From germline, CDR1 is LNHDA and CDR2 SQIVND (reference sequence). This CDR3 is 14 amino acids long. The V gene lost 4 bases and the J gene lost 3 bases, with 9 bases spanning the gap. This chain's CDR3 is CASSTRGSNEKLFF. As DNA, the CDR3 is TGTGCCAGTAGTACCCGGGGGTCTAATGAAAAACTGTTTTTT.

This rearrangement joins TRBV19 to TRBJ2-1, with TRBD2 matching 9 bases. The CDR3 is made up of 16 amino acids. Trimming took 4 bases from V and 2 from J; bases not matched to a gene: 6. CDR1 is LNHDA and CDR2 is SQIVND in the germline V gene (reference sequence). The CDR3 coding sequence is TGTGCCAGTAGTACCCTCAGCGGGGGGACCTACAATGAGCAGTTCTTC. Translation gives CASSTLSGGTYNEQFF.